This T cell receptor (beta chain) was retrieved from a study of CD8 T cells in ankylosing spondylitis. Whole-study findings and limits: Clones linked to disease were reported to show significant enrichment in matched ankylosing spondylitis synovial fluid. A TCR beta motif of seven or eight highly homologous variants appeared characteristic of ankylosing spondylitis blood.

The germline V gene encodes CDR1 SGHRS and CDR2 YFSETQ. This CDR3 contains 14 residues. With 4 bases removed from V and 9 bases from J, the gap between germline ends came to 19 bases. It was by quantitative 5'-RACE with molecular barcodes that TCR beta libraries were made. MiXCR was run by TCRdb on the 5' RACE reads, yielding one entry per CDR3 protein. The data contain tens of thousands of distinct CDR3 sequences, 6% of them seen just once; the ten biggest clones take up about 12%. This clonotype was counted ten times or more. Antigen: not known. The V call is TRBV5-1, the J call TRBJ2-5; D may match TRBD1 or TRBD2 (7 bases each). Input material: blood, either unsorted or a sorted T cell fraction (not recorded which). The receptor was derived from a male donor with ankylosing spondylitis or in good health (not recorded which). CDR3 protein: CASSATQGEGAQYF. The CDR3 nucleotides are TGCGCCAGCAGCGCGACCCAGGGGGAGGGAGCCCAGTACTTC. Drawing the rest from reference TRBV5-1 and TRBJ2-5, the complete variable domain is KAGVTQTPRYLIKTRGQQVTLSCSPISGHRSVSWYQQTPGQGLQFLFEYFSETQRNKGNFPGRFSGRQFSNSRSEMNVSTLELGDSALYLCASSATQGEGAQYFGPGTRLLVL.